The text below deals with one TCR beta chain. The antigen remains undetermined. This entry is derived from a study of OX40 agonist ivuxolimab in advanced cancers. Findings of the study overall: Clonal expansion was seen in CD4+ and CD8+ blood T cells by week 6 at 0.1 to 3.0 mg/kg.

Profiled with immunoSEQ multiplex PCR; TCRdb holds only in-frame clones, not every one. The profile shows about 79,000 clones, about 88% of them singletons. J gave up 4 bases and V 4 bases, and 10 bases lay outside the gene matches. This CDR3 contains 16 residues. Germline loops: CDR1 LGHNA, CDR2 YNFKEQ. The origin of this receptor is an adult with an advanced solid tumor such as melanoma, head and neck, liver or kidney cancer. The sequences come from CD4+ or CD8+ T cells sorted from blood, collected in a trial of the OX40 agonist ivuxolimab. This chain links TRBV4-2 with TRBJ2-3; 8 nucleotides align to TRBD2. In DNA form, the CDR3 reads TGTGCCAGCAGCCGCAGCCAGCGGGAGAGTGCAGATACGCAGTATTTT. Translation: CASSRSQRESADTQYF.